What follows describes a single TCR beta chain. This clonotype turned up a few times. The antigen it binds to is not known. The record has no base qualities; no much larger clone is one base away. In the ophthalmopathy patients, disease was moderately to severely active, with a Clinical Activity Score of 3 or more, a NOSPECS grade of 4 or more, and a duration of less than 3 months. Any patient with an uncontrolled infection, another autoimmune disease, pregnancy or lactation was excluded. Diagnoses were based on clinical symptoms, serum thyroxine and TRAb, thyroid ultrasound and orbital computed tomography. PBMCs were separated from 7.5 to 10 ml of fresh peripheral blood using Ficoll-Paque density gradient centrifugation. Trizol reagent was used to extract total RNA, and RNA quality was then checked on an Agilent 2100 Bioanalyzer. The data were taken from a study of T cells in Graves' hyperthyroidism and ophthalmopathy (dated by TCRdb to about 2019). Regarding the research as a whole: Peripheral blood samples were taken at the time of initial diagnosis, prior to any treatment. After blood sampling, hyperthyroidism patients were treated with methimazole at a starting dose of 30 mg daily, and ophthalmopathy patients were treated with high-dose intravenous methylprednisolone. For training and testing, the 80 to 100 patients in the discovery cohort were randomly divided in a 7:3 ratio. To identify TCR V-J signatures that set the groups apart, the researchers used a discovery cohort of 100 patients, made up of under 50 with Graves' ophthalmopathy and some 55 with stable Graves' hyperthyroidism. The paper reports TCR Vbeta CDR3 sequencing of over 120 peripheral blood samples: 43 ophthalmopathy, 75 to 80 hyperthyroidism and roughly 17 progressor patients. Thyroid tissue and blood T-cell repertoires from six Graves' hyperthyroidism patients were also compared in the study. Prospective prediction of ophthalmopathy was tested in an independent validation cohort consisting of fewer than 20 hyperthyroidism patients and some 17 patients who later progressed to ophthalmopathy. Study-wide conclusions, independent of this receptor: No statistical method was used to set the sample size in advance, and investigators knew the group allocation. Most expanded thyroid clonotypes (frequency above 0.001) were also found in blood, which suggests that blood repertoires may mirror thyroid immune responses. In validation, progression to ophthalmopathy was predicted by the model with almost 71% sensitivity and 72% to 85% specificity, a median of around 5.9 months before onset. A model built on a 13 V-J signature distinguished ophthalmopathy from stable hyperthyroidism, reaching around 88% sensitivity and about 81% specificity in cross-validation and 80%/75% in testing.

CDR1 and CDR2, looked up from the germline V gene (reference sequence), are SEHNR and FQNEAQ. V and J are trimmed by 3 bases and 3 bases, and the gene matches miss 5 bases of the junction. The CDR3 goes from the cysteine to the phenylalanine over 15 residues. Of the read, only the CDR3 DNA is kept; its 45 bases are in frame from base 1. The TCR beta CDR3 regions were amplified from RNA transcripts. A first-round RT-PCR of the TCR CDR3 used the HTBI primer set with the Qiagen OneStep RT-PCR kit. A second multiplex PCR round built the libraries, followed by size selection and purification. The libraries were sequenced on an Illumina HiSeq2000 using paired-end 100 bp reads. For the original study's pipeline: SOAPnuke was used to process the raw data, removing reads that contained adapters or uncalled bases, had a mean Phred below 15, or lacked an exact match to the constant primer or identifier. High-quality paired reads were merged using COPE v1.2.5, and each unique nucleotide sequence was defined as a clonotype. MiTCR v1.1 was used to align the clonotypes against IMGT TRBV, TRBD and TRBJ reference segments. Analysis was restricted to V-J combinations with a frequency above 0.0001, which covered approximately 99% of repertoires. A TCS score was defined as the ratio of F50 (clonal expansion) to E x V (chaos), with BLOSUM62-based TCRdist applied between CDR3 peptides within each V-J. Welch's t-statistics and random forest reduced 500 to 650 V-J features to some 14, which were used in a naive Bayes classifier (R e1071). The public sequencing data were trimmed at Q25 with fastp and processed into clonotypes with MiXCR by TCRdb, which kept only in-frame beta chains. Rows are unified per CDR3 protein, each entry keeping the most common DNA and genes. TCRdb's processing, not the study's, gives the V and J calls here. In all, the sample holds about half a million distinct CDR3 sequences, and about 20% of those were seen once. Roughly 47% of the sample comes from the top ten.

Sequences were obtained from blood. The receptor's source is a man aged 35 to 55 with Graves' ophthalmopathy. The chain is encoded by TRBV7-9 joined to TRBJ1-2, with 9 junctional bases fitting TRBD1. CDR3 protein: CASSFGQGSDYGYTF. The nucleotides are TGTGCCAGCAGCTTTGGACAGGGGTCCGACTATGGCTACACCTTC.